This T cell receptor beta chain was captured by sequencing in a study of T cell repertoires in cytomegalovirus infection. Whole-study findings and limits: Clonotypes of TCR beta that were HLA-C-restricted and CMV-specific dominated the ex vivo response.

CDR3 length equals 15 residues. V was shortened by 7 bases and J by 1 base, with 14 bases between the two germline ends. Worth noting for this clonotype: Its target is unknown.

A single record per CDR3 protein comes from TCRdb applying MiXCR to the reads. Here the sample spans 600,000 to 700,000 distinct CDR3 sequences, roughly 30% being singletons. V usage is TRBV12-3 or TRBV12-4 and J usage is TRBJ2-4; possible D gene TRBD2, 5 bases. The receptor comes from a human donor in good health (CMV status not recorded). Some clones in this sample may be carry-over from other donors' samples. Sequencing was performed on cultured PBMCs, taken from culture after CMV antigen stimulation. The CDR3 DNA reads as TGTGCCAGCACCCTGGGCGGCGGGGCCAAAAACATTCAGTACTTC. Residues: CASTLGGGAKNIQYF.